This TCR beta chain comes out of a study of cytomegalovirus exposure and HLA in healthy donors. Across the study: Most donors, around 81% of 350 to 450 genotyped, fell in the Caucasian-associated ancestry cluster.

V was trimmed by 11 bases and J by 3 bases, leaving 26 bases between them. There are 17 residues in the CDR3. The germline gives CDR1 LNHDA, CDR2 SQIVND (reference sequence). The donors were healthy bone marrow donors. Primers included in the PCR were 60 Vbeta and 13 Jbeta primers. Profiling relied on immunoSEQ multiplex PCR, and the TCRdb table lists in-frame clones only, not all of them. The data hold more than 80,000 clones, with roughly four fifths observed a single time. This receptor was obtained from a woman between 55 and 75 years old in good health and CMV-seropositive. The sequencing input was PBMCs. The V call is TRBV19, the J call TRBJ1-5; the D is unclear. The DNA for the CDR3 is TGTGCCTCCGAACCTCGTCCCCTTTCCCGCTACAATCAGCCCCAGCATTTT. Its translation: CASEPRPLSRYNQPQHF.